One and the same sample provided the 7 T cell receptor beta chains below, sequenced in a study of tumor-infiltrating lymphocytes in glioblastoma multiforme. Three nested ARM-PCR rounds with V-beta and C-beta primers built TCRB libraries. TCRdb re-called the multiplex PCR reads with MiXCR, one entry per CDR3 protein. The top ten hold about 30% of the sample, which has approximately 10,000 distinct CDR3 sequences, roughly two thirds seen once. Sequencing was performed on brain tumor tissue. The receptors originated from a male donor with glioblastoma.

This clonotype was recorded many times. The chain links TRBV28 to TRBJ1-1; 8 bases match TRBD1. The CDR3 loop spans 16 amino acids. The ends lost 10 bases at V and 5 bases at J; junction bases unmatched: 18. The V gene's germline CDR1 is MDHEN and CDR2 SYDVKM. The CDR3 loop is CATSSRTGRIVTEAFF. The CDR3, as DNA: TGTGCCACCTCGTCCCGGACAGGGCGAATAGTAACTGAAGCTTTCTTT.

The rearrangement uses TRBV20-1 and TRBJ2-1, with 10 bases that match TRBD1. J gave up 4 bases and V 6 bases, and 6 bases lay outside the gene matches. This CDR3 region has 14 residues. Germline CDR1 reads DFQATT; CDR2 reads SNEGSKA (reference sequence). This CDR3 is CSANGDRGYNEQFF. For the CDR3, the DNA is TGCAGTGCCAACGGGGACAGGGGTTACAATGAGCAGTTCTTC.

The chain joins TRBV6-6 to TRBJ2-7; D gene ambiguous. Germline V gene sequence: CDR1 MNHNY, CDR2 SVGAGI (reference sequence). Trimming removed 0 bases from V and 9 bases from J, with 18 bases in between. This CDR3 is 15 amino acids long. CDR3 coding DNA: TGTGCCAGCAGTTACTCTTACAGTGTGAGCGACGGGCAGTACTTC. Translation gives CASSYSYSVSDGQYF.

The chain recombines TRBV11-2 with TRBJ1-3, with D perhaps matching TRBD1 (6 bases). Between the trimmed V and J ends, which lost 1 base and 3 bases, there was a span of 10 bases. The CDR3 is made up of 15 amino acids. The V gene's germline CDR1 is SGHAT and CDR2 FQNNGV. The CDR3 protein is CASSLAGAGGNTIYF. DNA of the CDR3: TGTGCCAGCAGCTTAGCAGGGGCAGGTGGAAACACCATATATTTT.

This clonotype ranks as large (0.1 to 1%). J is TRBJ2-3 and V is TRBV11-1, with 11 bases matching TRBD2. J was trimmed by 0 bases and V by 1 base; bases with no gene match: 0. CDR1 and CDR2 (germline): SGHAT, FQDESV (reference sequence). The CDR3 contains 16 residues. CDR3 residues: CASSLGLAGSTDTQYF. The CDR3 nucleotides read TGTGCCAGCAGCTTAGGACTAGCGGGGAGCACAGATACGCAGTATTTT. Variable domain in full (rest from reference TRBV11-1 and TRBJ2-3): EAEVAQSPRYKITEKSQAVAFWCDPISGHATLYWYRQILGQGPELLVQFQDESVVDDSQLPKDRFSAERLKGVDSTLKIQPAELGDSAMYLCASSLGLAGSTDTQYFGPGTRLTVL.

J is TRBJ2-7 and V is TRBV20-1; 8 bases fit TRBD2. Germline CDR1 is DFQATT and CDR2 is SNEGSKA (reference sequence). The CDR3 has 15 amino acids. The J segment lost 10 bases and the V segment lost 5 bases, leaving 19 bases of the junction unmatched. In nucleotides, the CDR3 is TGCAGTGCTGTACCTACAGCGGGAGTGGGGTACAAACAGTACTTC. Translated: CSAVPTAGVGYKQYF.

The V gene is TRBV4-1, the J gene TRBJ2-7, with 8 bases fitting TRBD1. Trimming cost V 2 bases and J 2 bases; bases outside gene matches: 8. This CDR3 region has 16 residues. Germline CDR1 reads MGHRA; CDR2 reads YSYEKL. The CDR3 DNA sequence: TGCGCCAGCAGCCAACCTGCCGGGACAGGTACCTACGAGCAGTACTTC. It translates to CASSQPAGTGTYEQYF.